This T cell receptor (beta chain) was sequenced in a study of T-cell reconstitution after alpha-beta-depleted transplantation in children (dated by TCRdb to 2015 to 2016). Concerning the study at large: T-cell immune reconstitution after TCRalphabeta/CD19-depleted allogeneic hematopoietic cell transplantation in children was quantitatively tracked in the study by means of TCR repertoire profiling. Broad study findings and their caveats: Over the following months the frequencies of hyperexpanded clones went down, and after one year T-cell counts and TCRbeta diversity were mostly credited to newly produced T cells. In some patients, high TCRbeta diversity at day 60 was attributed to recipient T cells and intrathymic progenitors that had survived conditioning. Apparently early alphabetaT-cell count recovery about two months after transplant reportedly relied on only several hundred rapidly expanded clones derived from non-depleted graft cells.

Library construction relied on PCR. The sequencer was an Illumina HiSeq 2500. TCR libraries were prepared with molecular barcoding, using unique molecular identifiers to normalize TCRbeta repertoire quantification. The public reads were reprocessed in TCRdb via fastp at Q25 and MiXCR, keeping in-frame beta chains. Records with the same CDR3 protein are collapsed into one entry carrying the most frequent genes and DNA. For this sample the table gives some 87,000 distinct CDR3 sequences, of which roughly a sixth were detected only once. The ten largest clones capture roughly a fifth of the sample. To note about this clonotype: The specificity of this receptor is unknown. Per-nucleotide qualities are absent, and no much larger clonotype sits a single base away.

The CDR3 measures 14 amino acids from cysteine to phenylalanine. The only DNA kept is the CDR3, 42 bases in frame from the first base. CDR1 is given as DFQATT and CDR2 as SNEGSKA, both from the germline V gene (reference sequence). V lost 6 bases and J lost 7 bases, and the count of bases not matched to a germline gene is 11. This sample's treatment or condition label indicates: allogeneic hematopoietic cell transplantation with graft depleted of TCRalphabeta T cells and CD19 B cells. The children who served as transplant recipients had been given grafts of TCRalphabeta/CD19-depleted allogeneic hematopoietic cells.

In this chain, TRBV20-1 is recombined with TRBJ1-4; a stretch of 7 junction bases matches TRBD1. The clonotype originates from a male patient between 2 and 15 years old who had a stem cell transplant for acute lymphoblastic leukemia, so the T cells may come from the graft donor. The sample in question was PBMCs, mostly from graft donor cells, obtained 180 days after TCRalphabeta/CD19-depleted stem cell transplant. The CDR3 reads CSARKGALSEKLFF. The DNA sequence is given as TGCAGTGCCCGGAAGGGGGCTCTTAGTGAAAAACTGTTTTTT.